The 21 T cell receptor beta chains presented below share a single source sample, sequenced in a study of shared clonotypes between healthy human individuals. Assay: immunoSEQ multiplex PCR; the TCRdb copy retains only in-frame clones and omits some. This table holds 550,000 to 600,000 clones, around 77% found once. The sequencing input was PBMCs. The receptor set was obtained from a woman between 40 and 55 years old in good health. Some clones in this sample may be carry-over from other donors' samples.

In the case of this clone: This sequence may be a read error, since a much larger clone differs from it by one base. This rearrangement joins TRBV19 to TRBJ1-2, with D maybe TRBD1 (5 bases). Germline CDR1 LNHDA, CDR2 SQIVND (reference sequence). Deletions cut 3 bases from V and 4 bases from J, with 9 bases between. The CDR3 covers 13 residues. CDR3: CASSMQGPYGYTF. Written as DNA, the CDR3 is TGTGCCAGTAGTATGCAGGGACCCTATGGCTACACCTTC.

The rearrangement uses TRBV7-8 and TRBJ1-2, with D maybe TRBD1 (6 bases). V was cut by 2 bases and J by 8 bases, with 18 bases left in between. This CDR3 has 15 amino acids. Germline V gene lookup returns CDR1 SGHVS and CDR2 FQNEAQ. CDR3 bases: TGTGCCAGCAGCTTAACCGCAGGGGAGCTCGGGGGCTACACCTTC. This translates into CASSLTAGELGGYTF.

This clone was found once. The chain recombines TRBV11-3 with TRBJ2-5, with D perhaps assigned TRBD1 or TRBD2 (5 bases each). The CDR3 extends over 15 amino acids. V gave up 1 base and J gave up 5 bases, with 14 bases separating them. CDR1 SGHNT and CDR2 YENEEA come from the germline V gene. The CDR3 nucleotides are TGTGCCAGCAGCTTAGGGGGGACCTCCGGGGAGACCCAGTACTTC. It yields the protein CASSLGGTSGETQYF.

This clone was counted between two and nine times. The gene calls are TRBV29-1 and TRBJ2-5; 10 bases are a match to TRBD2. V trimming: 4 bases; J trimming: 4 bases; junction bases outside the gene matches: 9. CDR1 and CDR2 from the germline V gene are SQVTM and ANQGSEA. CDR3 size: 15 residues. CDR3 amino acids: CSVAPGLAGAETQYF. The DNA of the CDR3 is TGCAGCGTTGCTCCTGGGCTAGCGGGAGCAGAGACCCAGTACTTC.

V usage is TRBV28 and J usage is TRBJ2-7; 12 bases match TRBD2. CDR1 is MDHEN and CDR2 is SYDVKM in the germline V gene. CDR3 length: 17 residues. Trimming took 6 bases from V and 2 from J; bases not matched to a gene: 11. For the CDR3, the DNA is TGTGCCAGCAGCCCAGGACTAGCGGGACTTAGCCCCTACGAGCAGTACTTC. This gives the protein CASSPGLAGLSPYEQYF.

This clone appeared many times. CDR3 protein: CASSLEQGSAYEQYF. Written as DNA, the CDR3 is TGTGCCAGCAGCTTAGAACAGGGCTCGGCCTACGAGCAGTACTTC. The chain uses TRBV7-8 and TRBJ2-7; tentative D call: TRBD1 (6 bases). This CDR3 region has 15 residues. The germline V and J ends were trimmed by 1 base and 2 bases, with 12 bases remaining between them. Germline CDR1 reads SGHVS; CDR2 reads FQNEAQ. Using reference TRBV7-8 and TRBJ2-7 for the parts outside the CDR3, the full variable domain is GAGVSQSPRYKVAKRGQDVALRCDPISGHVSLFWYQQALGQGPEFLTYFQNEAQLDKSGLPSDRFFAERPEGSVSTLKIQRTQQEDSAVYLCASSLEQGSAYEQYFGPGTRLTVT.

In DNA form, the CDR3 reads TGTGCCAGCAGCGCCCTGGGGACGGGCTCCTACGAGCAGTACTTC. It translates to CASSALGTGSYEQYF. The rearrangement links TRBV2 to TRBJ2-7; perhaps D is TRBD1 or TRBD2 (5 bases each). Germline CDR1 is SNHLY and CDR2 is FYNNEI. Trimming cost V 6 bases and J 0 bases, with 15 bases left between them. This CDR3 has 15 amino acids.

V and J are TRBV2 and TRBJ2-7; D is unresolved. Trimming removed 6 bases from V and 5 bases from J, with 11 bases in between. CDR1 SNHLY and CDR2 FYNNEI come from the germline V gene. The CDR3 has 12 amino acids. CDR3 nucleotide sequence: TGTGCCAGCAGATTTGTCGTCCACGAGCAGTACTTC. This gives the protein CASRFVVHEQYF. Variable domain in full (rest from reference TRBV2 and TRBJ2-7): EPEVTQTPSHQVTQMGQEVILRCVPISNHLYFYWYRQILGQKVEFLVSFYNNEISEKSEIFDDQFSVERPDGSNFTLKIRSTKLEDSAMYFCASRFVVHEQYFGPGTRLTVT.

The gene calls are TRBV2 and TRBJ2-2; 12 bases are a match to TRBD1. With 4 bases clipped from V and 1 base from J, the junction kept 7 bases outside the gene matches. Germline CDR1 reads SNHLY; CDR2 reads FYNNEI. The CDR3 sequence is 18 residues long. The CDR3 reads CASSVRGTGGLNTGELFF. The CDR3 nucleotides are TGTGCCAGCAGTGTTAGAGGGACAGGGGGCTTGAACACCGGGGAGCTGTTTTTT.

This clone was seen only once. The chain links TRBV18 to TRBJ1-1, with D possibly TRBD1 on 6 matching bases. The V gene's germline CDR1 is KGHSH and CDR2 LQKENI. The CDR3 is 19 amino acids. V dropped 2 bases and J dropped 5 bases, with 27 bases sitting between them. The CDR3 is CASSPNRDNYGEIVTEAFF. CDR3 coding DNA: TGTGCCAGCTCACCAAATAGGGACAACTATGGAGAGATTGTGACTGAAGCTTTCTTT.

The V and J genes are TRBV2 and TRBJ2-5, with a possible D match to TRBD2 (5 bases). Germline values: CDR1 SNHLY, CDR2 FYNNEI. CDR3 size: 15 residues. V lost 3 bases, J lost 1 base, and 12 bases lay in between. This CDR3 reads CASSDTPGGQETQYF. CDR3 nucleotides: TGTGCCAGCAGTGACACCCCCGGAGGCCAAGAGACCCAGTACTTC.

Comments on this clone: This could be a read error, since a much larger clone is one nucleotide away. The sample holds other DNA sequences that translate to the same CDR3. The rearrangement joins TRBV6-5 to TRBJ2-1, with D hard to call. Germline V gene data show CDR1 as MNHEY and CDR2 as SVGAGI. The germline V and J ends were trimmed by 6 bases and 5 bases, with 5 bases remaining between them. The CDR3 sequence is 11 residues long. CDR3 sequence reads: CASSQNNEQFF. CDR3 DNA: TGTGCCAGCAGCCAAAACAATGAGCAGTTCTTC.

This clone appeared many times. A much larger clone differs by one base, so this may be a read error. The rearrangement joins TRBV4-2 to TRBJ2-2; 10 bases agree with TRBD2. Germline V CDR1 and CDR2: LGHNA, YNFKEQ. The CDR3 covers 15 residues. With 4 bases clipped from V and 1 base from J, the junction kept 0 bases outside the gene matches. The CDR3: CASSRTSGNTGELFF. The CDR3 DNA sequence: TGTGCCAGCAGCCGGACTAGCGGGAACACCGGGGAGCTGTTTTTT.

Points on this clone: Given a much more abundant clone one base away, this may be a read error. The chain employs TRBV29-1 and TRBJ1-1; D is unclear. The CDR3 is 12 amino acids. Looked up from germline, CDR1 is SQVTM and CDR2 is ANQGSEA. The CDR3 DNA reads TGCAGCGTTGTGGTCTCCCAAAGTGAAGCTCTCTTT. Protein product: CSVVVSQSEALF.

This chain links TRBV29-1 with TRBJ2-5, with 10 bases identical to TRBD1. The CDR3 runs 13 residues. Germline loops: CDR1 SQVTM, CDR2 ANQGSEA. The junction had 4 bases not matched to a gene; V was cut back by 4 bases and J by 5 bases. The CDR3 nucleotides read TGCAGCGTTGCGGTGACAGGGGGCGAGACCCAGTACTTC. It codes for CSVAVTGGETQYF.

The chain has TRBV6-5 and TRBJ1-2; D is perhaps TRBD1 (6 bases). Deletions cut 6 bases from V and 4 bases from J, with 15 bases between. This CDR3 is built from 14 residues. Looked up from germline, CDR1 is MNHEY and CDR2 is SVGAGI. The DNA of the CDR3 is TGTGCCAGCAGCGGGAGGGGGGATGTCTATGGCTACACCTTC. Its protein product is CASSGRGDVYGYTF.

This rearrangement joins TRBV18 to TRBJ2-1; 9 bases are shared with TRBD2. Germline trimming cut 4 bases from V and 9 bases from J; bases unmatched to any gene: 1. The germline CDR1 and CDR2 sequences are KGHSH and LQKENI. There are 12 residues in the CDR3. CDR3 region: CASSQLAGEQFF. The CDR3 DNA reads TGTGCCAGCTCACAACTAGCGGGTGAGCAGTTCTTC.

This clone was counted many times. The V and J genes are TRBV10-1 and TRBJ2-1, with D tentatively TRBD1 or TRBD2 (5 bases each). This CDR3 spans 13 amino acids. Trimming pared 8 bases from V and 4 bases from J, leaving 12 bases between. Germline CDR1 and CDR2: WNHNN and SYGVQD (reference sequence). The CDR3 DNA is TGCGCCAGCTCCGGGACGTATTACAATGAGCAGTTCTTC. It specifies CASSGTYYNEQFF.

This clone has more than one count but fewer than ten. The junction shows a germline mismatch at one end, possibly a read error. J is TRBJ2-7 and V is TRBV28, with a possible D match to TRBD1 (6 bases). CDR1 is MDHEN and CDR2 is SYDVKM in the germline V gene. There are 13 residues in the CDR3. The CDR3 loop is CASSSLYFQGRDF. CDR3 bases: TGTGCCAGCAGTTCTTTGTACTTCCAGGGGCGCGACTTC.

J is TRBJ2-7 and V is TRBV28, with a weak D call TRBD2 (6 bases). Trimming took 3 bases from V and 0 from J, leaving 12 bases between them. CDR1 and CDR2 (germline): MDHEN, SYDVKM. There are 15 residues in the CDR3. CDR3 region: CASSFPSVPSYEQYF. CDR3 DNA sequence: TGTGCCAGCAGTTTCCCTAGCGTCCCCTCCTACGAGCAGTACTTC.

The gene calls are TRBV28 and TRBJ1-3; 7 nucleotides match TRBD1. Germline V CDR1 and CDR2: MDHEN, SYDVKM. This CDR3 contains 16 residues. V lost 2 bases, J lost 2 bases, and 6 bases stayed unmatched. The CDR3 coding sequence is TGTGCCAGCAGTTTAGGTACAGGGGCTCCTGGAAACACCATATATTTT. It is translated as CASSLGTGAPGNTIYF.